A selection of T cell receptor beta chains follows, all from one sample in a study of cytomegalovirus exposure and HLA in healthy donors. Generated by immunoSEQ multiplex PCR, the TCRdb table keeps only in-frame clones and is missing some. Found here are around 60,000 clones, more than 90% of them singletons; the top ten hold 1.1%. Sequencing input: PBMCs. All receptors derive from a man between 18 and 35 years old in good health and CMV-seronegative. Each CDR3 is given with its conserved first and last residue. The D gene is left open where the match is weak. Clone size is given for some rows only: seen once, a few or many times, or a class if the clone is expanded.

CSVPFGDTQYF | TGCAGCGTCCCCTTCGGGGATACGCAGTATTTT | . | TRBV29-1 | . | TRBJ2-3
CASSEVGGFPYEQYF | TGTGCCAGCAGTGAAGTGGGGGGTTTCCCCTACGAGCAGTACTTC | once | TRBV6-1 | . | TRBJ2-7
CASSPRTGPETQYF | TGTGCCAGCAGCCCTCGGACAGGTCCGGAGACCCAGTACTTC | . | TRBV11-2 | TRBD1 | TRBJ2-5
CASSYSGRGLNEQFF | TGTGCCAGCAGTTACTCGGGCAGGGGGCTTAATGAGCAGTTCTTC | . | TRBV6-5 | TRBD1 | TRBJ2-1
CASSLLGRNTEAFF | TGTGCCAGCAGCTTATTGGGCAGAAACACTGAAGCTTTCTTT | . | TRBV13 | . | TRBJ1-1
CASSQYRDRTYEQYF | TGTGCCAGTAGCCAATACCGGGACAGGACCTACGAGCAGTACTTC | . | TRBV19 | TRBD1 | TRBJ2-7
CASSADASTDTQYF | TGCGCCAGCAGCGCGGATGCTAGCACAGATACGCAGTATTTT | . | TRBV5-1 | . | TRBJ2-3
CASSLLMTSGTSVFGQFF | TGTGCCAGCAGTTTATTAATGACTTCCGGGACTAGCGTATTTGGGCAGTTCTTC | . | TRBV28 | TRBD2 | TRBJ2-1
CASSLGGSVSTGELFF | TGTGCCAGCAGTTTAGGGGGCTCAGTTTCGACCGGGGAGCTGTTTTTT | . | TRBV6-6 | TRBD1 | TRBJ2-2
CASSSNPGVSYEQYF | TGTGCCAGCAGTTCGAATCCCGGGGTCTCCTACGAGCAGTACTTC | . | TRBV11-1 | . | TRBJ2-7
CASSIVKSGMNEQFF | TGTGCCAGTAGTATAGTTAAGTCCGGGATGAATGAGCAGTTCTTC | . | TRBV19 | . | TRBJ2-1
CASSLSPGGTDTQYF | TGTGCCAGCAGTTTGTCTCCGGGAGGCACAGATACGCAGTATTTT | few | TRBV6-5 | . | TRBJ2-3
CASSPGGYGYTF | TGTGCCAGCAGCCCAGGGGGGTATGGCTACACCTTC | . | TRBV6-5 | TRBD1 | TRBJ1-2